The entry below describes one T cell receptor beta chain. Compared with the rest of its sample, this clone is medium-sized (0.01 to 0.1%). Its antigen target is currently unknown. Per-base quality was not reported, and no clone a single base away is much larger than it. This same CDR3 is encoded by further DNA sequences in the sample. This record comes from a study of T cells after somatic rescue of genetic block (dated by TCRdb to 2019 to 2021). For context, the study as a whole: The study assessed how robust, over the long term, a T-cell system was when the system had developed through somatic rescue of a genetic block in T-cell development.

The library was prepared using the immunoSEQ multiplex PCR assay. This is the immuneACCESS table as TCRdb keeps it, with only in-frame sequences that have V and J called. A part of the clones is gone; compared with another copy, unresolved V genes explain less than half, and the rest is unexplained. Across this sample there are some 15,000 clones, with about three quarters seen only once. The biggest ten clones account for under 35% of the sample. From the cysteine up to the phenylalanine, the CDR3 has a length of 14 residues. The read is trimmed to its CDR3 DNA, 42 bases read in frame from base 1. As encoded in the germline V gene, CDR1 is MDHEN while CDR2 is SYDVKM. Trimming costs V 3 bases and J 5 bases, and their ends lie 14 bases apart.

Sequenced sample: peripheral blood mononuclear cells (PBMCs). The chain is made from TRBV28 and TRBJ2-7; tentative D gene TRBD1, with 6 bases matching. This TCR derives from a young man. The bases are TGTGCCAGCAGTTTTTCTGACAGGCTTCACGAGCAGTACTTC. This sequence encodes CASSFSDRLHEQYF.